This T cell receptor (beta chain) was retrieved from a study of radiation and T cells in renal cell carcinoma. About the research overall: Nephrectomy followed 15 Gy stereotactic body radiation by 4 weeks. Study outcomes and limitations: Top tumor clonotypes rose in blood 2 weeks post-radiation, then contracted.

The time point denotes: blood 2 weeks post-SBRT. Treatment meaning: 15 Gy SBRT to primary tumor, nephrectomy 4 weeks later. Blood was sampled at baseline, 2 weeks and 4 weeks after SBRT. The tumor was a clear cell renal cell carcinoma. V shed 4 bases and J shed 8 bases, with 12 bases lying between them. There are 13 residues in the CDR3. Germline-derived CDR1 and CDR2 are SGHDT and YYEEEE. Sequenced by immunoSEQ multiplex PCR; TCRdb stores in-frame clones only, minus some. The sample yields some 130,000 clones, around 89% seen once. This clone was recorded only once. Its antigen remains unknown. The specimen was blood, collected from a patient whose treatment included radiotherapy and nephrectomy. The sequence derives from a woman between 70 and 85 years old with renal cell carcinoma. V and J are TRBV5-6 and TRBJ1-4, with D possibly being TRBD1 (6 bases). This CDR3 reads CASSVTGAEKLFF. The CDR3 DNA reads TGTGCCAGCAGCGTGACAGGCGCGGAAAAACTGTTTTTT.